This T cell receptor (beta chain) was obtained from a study of cytomegalovirus exposure and HLA in healthy donors. The primer mix had 60 Vbeta and 13 Jbeta primers. Here immunoSEQ multiplex PCR was the method, and the copy in TCRdb shows in-frame clones only, minus some. The table shows tens of thousands of clones, with 62% occurring only once. The CDR3 consists of 16 residues. The germline V gene has CDR1 ENHRY and CDR2 SYGVKD. Trimming took 6 bases from V and 7 from J; bases not matched to a gene: 13. The material sequenced was PBMCs. This TCR derives from a male donor in good health and CMV-seropositive. The V and J genes are TRBV10-3 and TRBJ2-1, with 9 bases that match TRBD2. CDR3 residues: CAIRDSGGAQGNEQFF. Written as DNA, the CDR3 is TGTGCCATCAGAGATAGCGGGGGCGCTCAAGGTAATGAGCAGTTCTTC.